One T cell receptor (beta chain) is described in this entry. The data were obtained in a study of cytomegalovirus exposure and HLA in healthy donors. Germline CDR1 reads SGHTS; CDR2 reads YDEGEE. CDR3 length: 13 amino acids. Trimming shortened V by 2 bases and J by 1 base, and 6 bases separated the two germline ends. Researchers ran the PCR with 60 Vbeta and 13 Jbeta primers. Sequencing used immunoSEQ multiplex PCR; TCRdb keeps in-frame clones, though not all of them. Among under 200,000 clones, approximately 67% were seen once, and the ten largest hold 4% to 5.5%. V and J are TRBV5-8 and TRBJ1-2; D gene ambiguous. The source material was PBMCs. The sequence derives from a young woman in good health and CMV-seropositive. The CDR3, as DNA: TGTGCCAGCAGCTTCTCAGTTAACTATGGCTACACCTTC. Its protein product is CASSFSVNYGYTF.